Below are 21 T cell receptor beta chains sequenced from a single sample in a study of T cell responses to AZD1222 COVID-19 vaccine. The table came from immunoSEQ multiplex PCR; TCRdb's copy has only in-frame clones and leaves some out. Found here are around 96,000 clones, 85% to 90% of them singletons; the top ten hold approximately 5.6%. Sequenced here: peripheral blood, sampled 28 days after the second AZD1222 dose. The receptors here all came from an adult who received the AZD1222 COVID-19 vaccine.

For the CDR3, the DNA is TGTGCCAGCACACCGGGGGGGGCGAGCTCCTACGAGCAGTACTTC. This encodes CASTPGGASSYEQYF. The chain has TRBV28 and TRBJ2-7, with 8 bases fitting TRBD2. Trimming removed 7 bases from V and 0 bases from J; junction bases left unmatched: 8. In germline, CDR1 is MDHEN, CDR2 SYDVKM. This CDR3 is built from 15 residues.

This chain connects TRBV3-1 (or the pseudogene TRBV3-2) to TRBJ2-5; 13 bases fit TRBD2. Germline CDR1 and CDR2: LGHDT and YNNKEL (reference sequence). The CDR3 sequence is 17 residues long. V dropped 1 base and J dropped 2; count of bases not matched to a gene: 4. DNA for the CDR3: TGTGCCAGCAGCCAAGGAAGGACTAGCGGGGGTCAAGAGACCCAGTACTTC. Amino acid sequence: CASSQGRTSGGQETQYF.

The V and J genes are TRBV2 and TRBJ2-1, with a weak D call TRBD2 (6 bases). Looked up from germline, CDR1 is SNHLY and CDR2 is FYNNEI. The CDR3 has 15 amino acids. Between the trimmed V and J ends, which lost 7 bases and 6 bases, there was a span of 19 bases. DNA of the CDR3: TGTGCCAGCATCAACCGGGACTCCTTATTCAATGAGCAGTTCTTC. Its protein product is CASINRDSLFNEQFF.

This rearrangement joins TRBV27 to TRBJ2-7; a weak D match, TRBD1 (6 bases). V shed 6 bases and J shed 3 bases, with 12 bases lying between them. CDR3 size: 13 residues. CDR1 and CDR2 (germline): MNHEY, SMNVEV (reference sequence). The DNA for the CDR3 is TGTGCCAGCAGCCTGACAGGCTACTACGAGCAGTACTTC. Encoded protein: CASSLTGYYEQYF.

The chain couples TRBV20-1 to TRBJ2-3; 8 positions agree with TRBD2. J was trimmed by 3 bases and V by 3 bases; bases with no gene match: 2. The germline V gene has CDR1 DFQATT and CDR2 SNEGSKA (reference sequence). This CDR3 has 13 amino acids. In DNA form, the CDR3 reads TGCAGTGCTAGTAGCGGGGTGACAGATACGCAGTATTTT. It translates to CSASSGVTDTQYF.

The chain has TRBV7-9 and TRBJ1-1; D ambiguous. V gave up 4 bases and J gave up 1 base, with 7 bases separating them. CDR1 is SEHNR, CDR2 FQNEAQ, per germline (reference sequence). The CDR3 has 13 residues. CDR3 in DNA: TGTGCCAGCAGCTCCCAGGAGAACACTGAAGCTTTCTTT. It codes for CASSSQENTEAFF.

This clone has just a few counts. The V call is TRBV4-2, the J call TRBJ2-7; maybe TRBD2 (6 bases). Germline V gene lookup returns CDR1 LGHNA and CDR2 YNFKEQ. The V and J ends lost 0 bases and 3 bases respectively, with 6 bases between them. The CDR3 spans 13 residues. The CDR3 region has the DNA TGTGCCAGCAGCCAAGAGGGGGGCTACGAGCAGTACTTC. It codes for CASSQEGGYEQYF.

The V and J genes are TRBV5-1 and TRBJ2-1; the D gene is possibly TRBD2 (6 bases). Germline assignment: CDR1 SGHRS and CDR2 YFSETQ. This CDR3 contains 16 residues. V was pared by 0 bases and J by 9 bases, with 19 bases between. CDR3 amino acids: CASSLELAGGRGEQFF. In DNA form, the CDR3 reads TGCGCCAGCAGCTTGGAACTAGCCGGAGGACGCGGTGAGCAGTTCTTC.

The chain carries TRBV7-2 and TRBJ2-5; D possibly matches TRBD1 or TRBD2 (5 bases each). The germline V gene has CDR1 SGHTA and CDR2 FQGNSA. The CDR3 has 15 amino acids. V was cut by 7 bases and J by 5 bases, with 20 bases left in between. In DNA form, the CDR3 reads TGTGCCAGCACCCCCCTGGGGGTGACGGGGGAGACCCAGTACTTC. Translating it yields CASTPLGVTGETQYF.

The rearrangement joins TRBV3-1 (or the pseudogene TRBV3-2) to TRBJ2-7, with D hard to call. Per germline, CDR1 LGHDT and CDR2 YNNKEL (reference sequence). This CDR3 is built from 14 residues. Deletions cut 0 bases from V and 2 bases from J, with 8 bases between. CDR3 in amino acids: CASSQDTTTYEQYF. The CDR3 region has the DNA TGTGCCAGCAGCCAAGATACCACGACCTACGAGCAGTACTTC.

The V gene is TRBV9, the J gene TRBJ2-7; 12 positions match TRBD2. Germline assignment: CDR1 SGDLS and CDR2 YYNGEE. The CDR3 is 16 residues long. V lost 3 bases and J lost 2; bases outside the gene matches: 6. In DNA form, the CDR3 reads TGTGCCAGCAGCGCCGGGCTAGCGGGAGGGACCTACGAGCAGTACTTC. Its translation is CASSAGLAGGTYEQYF.

In DNA, the CDR3 is TGTGCCAGTAGGGGACAGGCGGCCTCCTACAATGAGCAGTTCTTC. Translation gives CASRGQAASYNEQFF. The gene calls are TRBV19 and TRBJ2-1; 8 nucleotides agree with TRBD1. The J segment lost 0 bases and the V segment lost 6 bases, leaving 4 bases of the junction unmatched. The V gene's germline CDR1 is LNHDA and CDR2 SQIVND (reference sequence). This CDR3 contains 15 residues.

J is TRBJ2-3 and V is TRBV27; D is perhaps TRBD2 (7 bases). This CDR3 is built from 15 residues. In germline, CDR1 is MNHEY, CDR2 SMNVEV (reference sequence). V was shortened by 6 bases and J by 2 bases, with 15 bases between the two germline ends. This CDR3 is CASRGGGGFTDTQYF. As DNA, the CDR3 is TGTGCCAGCAGGGGGGGCGGGGGTTTCACAGATACGCAGTATTTT.

This clone was recorded a few times. This rearrangement joins TRBV29-1 to TRBJ1-2; 10 nucleotides agree with TRBD1. The trim removed 3 bases at V and 5 bases at J, leaving 0 bases unmatched. Germline lookup yields CDR1 SQVTM and CDR2 ANQGSEA. The length of the CDR3 is 12 residues. This CDR3 reads CSVEDRGYGYTF. The CDR3 DNA reads TGCAGCGTTGAGGACAGGGGGTATGGCTACACCTTC.

The J gene is TRBJ2-7, the V gene TRBV27, with a tentative D call TRBD2 (6 bases). Trimming shortened V by 2 bases and J by 2 bases, and 10 bases separated the two germline ends. Per the germline V gene, CDR1 is MNHEY and CDR2 is SMNVEV (reference sequence). The CDR3 is made up of 14 amino acids. The CDR3, as DNA: TGTGCCAGCAGTTTAGGAGGGGCCGCCTACGAGCAGTACTTC. It encodes CASSLGGAAYEQYF.

The chain has TRBV12-3 or TRBV12-4 and TRBJ1-3; D unclear. Trimming removed 5 bases from V and 8 bases from J, with 10 bases in between. The CDR3 is 12 residues long. CDR3 sequence reads: CASSPGSDTIYF. The CDR3 DNA sequence: TGTGCCAGCAGTCCAGGTTCGGACACCATATATTTT.

This rearrangement joins TRBV11-2 to TRBJ2-1; either TRBD1 or TRBD2 may fit D (6 bases each). Trimming left V 5 bases short and J 7 bases short, with 15 bases between. Germline V CDR1 and CDR2: SGHAT, FQNNGV. This CDR3 contains 14 residues. This chain's CDR3 is CASSLWGASNEQFF. CDR3 nucleotide sequence: TGTGCCAGCAGCCTATGGGGGGCCAGTAATGAGCAGTTCTTC.

The chain employs TRBV28 and TRBJ2-3, with TRBD2 matching over 10 bases. The CDR3 consists of 14 residues. V was clipped by 6 bases and J by 1 base; unmatched bases: 1. CDR1 MDHEN and CDR2 SYDVKM come from the germline V gene. In DNA form, the CDR3 reads TGTGCCAGCAGCGGACTAGCGGGCACAGATACGCAGTATTTT. Its protein product is CASSGLAGTDTQYF.

This clone appeared a few times. The chain couples TRBV5-1 to TRBJ1-1; D perhaps matches TRBD1 (6 bases). Germline-derived CDR1 and CDR2 are SGHRS and YFSETQ. The CDR3 loop spans 12 amino acids. The germline V and J ends were trimmed by 2 bases and 14 bases, with 16 bases remaining between them. The CDR3 bases are TGCGCCAGCAGCTTATCGGGGGCAGAACGCTTCTTT. This encodes CASSLSGAERFF.

The sample holds a few counts of this clone. The V and J genes are TRBV18 and TRBJ1-5; the D is unclear. Germline values: CDR1 KGHSH, CDR2 LQKENI. The CDR3 sequence is 16 residues long. The V end lost 3 bases, the J end lost 6 bases, and 18 bases lay between the germline ends. In DNA form, the CDR3 reads TGTGCCAGCTCACCGTCGGACCCCGTCTTGGGTCAGCCCCAGCATTTT. It yields the protein CASSPSDPVLGQPQHF.

The V call is TRBV28, the J call TRBJ2-7; 7 positions match TRBD2. V shed 5 bases, J shed 5 bases, and the junction held 15 bases outside the gene matches. Per germline, CDR1 MDHEN and CDR2 SYDVKM. The length of the CDR3 is 16 residues. CDR3 bases: TGTGCCAGCAGTATCCATTCTAGCGGACTAGGTAACGAGCAGTACTTC. Its translation is CASSIHSSGLGNEQYF.